The 15 T cell receptor beta chains given below trace back to one sample, sequenced in a study of blood T cell repertoires in COVID-19. Here immunoSEQ multiplex PCR was the method, and the copy in TCRdb shows in-frame clones only, minus some. The table includes about 210,000 clones, around nine tenths detected once. The specimen was peripheral blood. All receptors come from a woman between 40 and 50 years old with acute or convalescent COVID-19.

V gene TRBV7-9 combines with J gene TRBJ2-3; no firm D call. The CDR3 is made up of 11 amino acids. The germline V gene has CDR1 SEHNR and CDR2 FQNEAQ (reference sequence). V was cut by 5 bases and J by 6 bases, with 6 bases left in between. DNA for the CDR3: TGTGCCAGCAGCGATAGTGATACGCAGTATTTT. Translation gives CASSDSDTQYF.

V gene TRBV5-1 combines with J gene TRBJ1-1, with D uncertain. Trimming took off 0 bases at V and 0 bases at J, with 3 bases between the two ends. The CDR3 loop spans 13 amino acids. The germline V gene has CDR1 SGHRS and CDR2 YFSETQ. CDR3 sequence (DNA): TGCGCCAGCAGCTTGGGAGTGAACACTGAAGCTTTCTTT. It encodes CASSLGVNTEAFF.

J is TRBJ1-2 and V is TRBV5-1, with TRBD1 identical over 12 bases. The CDR3 covers 14 residues. The V and J ends lost 4 bases and 6 bases, in that order; junction bases with no gene match: 4. Germline-derived CDR1 and CDR2 are SGHRS and YFSETQ. The CDR3 loop reads CASSVGTGGNGYTF. CDR3 bases: TGCGCCAGCAGCGTGGGGACAGGGGGCAATGGCTACACCTTC.

The V call is TRBV3-1 (or the pseudogene TRBV3-2), the J call TRBJ2-3; 7 bases align to TRBD2. Germline CDR1 LGHDT, CDR2 YNNKEL (reference sequence). V lost 4 bases to trimming and J lost 3 bases; unmatched junction nucleotides: 10. The CDR3 consists of 16 residues. DNA of the CDR3: TGTGCCAGCAGCCGAATGGGGGGGGGAGGAACAGATACGCAGTATTTT. Amino acid sequence: CASSRMGGGGTDTQYF.

The chain couples TRBV2 to TRBJ1-5, with TRBD1 matching 9 bases. The germline CDR1 and CDR2 sequences are SNHLY and FYNNEI. The CDR3 spans 21 residues. J gave up 0 bases and V 2 bases, and 17 bases lay outside the gene matches. CDR3 sequence (DNA): TGTGCCAGCAGTGAACAAGCGAGGTGGTCGGGACAGGGACCTAGCAATCAGCCCCAGCATTTT. Residues: CASSEQARWSGQGPSNQPQHF. The variable domain in full, completed from reference TRBV2 and TRBJ1-5, reads EPEVTQTPSHQVTQMGQEVILRCVPISNHLYFYWYRQILGQKVEFLVSFYNNEISEKSEIFDDQFSVERPDGSNFTLKIRSTKLEDSAMYFCASSEQARWSGQGPSNQPQHFGDGTRLSIL.

The chain uses TRBV5-1 and TRBJ2-5, with D possibly being TRBD1 (6 bases). The length of the CDR3 is 15 residues. V was cut by 3 bases and J by 0 bases, with 12 bases left in between. Germline assignment: CDR1 SGHRS and CDR2 YFSETQ. The CDR3 reads CASSSPGQDQETQYF. The CDR3 bases are TGCGCCAGCAGCTCCCCGGGACAAGACCAAGAGACCCAGTACTTC.

The chain has TRBV2 and TRBJ1-1; no definite D call. V dropped 7 bases and J dropped 0 bases, with 12 bases sitting between them. The germline V gene encodes CDR1 SNHLY and CDR2 FYNNEI. This CDR3 has 14 amino acids. The CDR3 reads CASTLDGVNTEAFF. In nucleotides, the CDR3 is TGTGCCAGCACCCTGGACGGGGTGAACACTGAAGCTTTCTTT.

J is TRBJ1-1 and V is TRBV21-1; TRBD1, the table's D call, lacks a check against the DNA. TRBV21-1 counts as a pseudogene. CDR3 size: 12 residues. The CDR3 here is CARDRAGTEAFF. The CDR3 DNA reads TGTGCCAGGGACAGGGCCGGCACTGAAGCTTTCTTT.

This CDR3 reads CASRTGGALGEKLFF. CDR3 bases: TGTGCCAGCAGAACAGGGGGCGCGTTGGGTGAAAAACTGTTTTTT. V gene TRBV6-5 combines with J gene TRBJ1-4; 9 bases are shared with TRBD1. The CDR3 covers 15 residues. The trim removed 6 bases at V and 7 bases at J, leaving 9 bases unmatched. The germline gives CDR1 MNHEY, CDR2 SVGAGI.

The V call is TRBV6-6, the J call TRBJ1-1; the D gene is possibly TRBD1 (6 bases). The germline CDR1 and CDR2 sequences are MNHNY and SVGAGI (reference sequence). The V and J ends lost 9 bases and 5 bases respectively, with 16 bases between them. The CDR3 runs 13 residues. The CDR3 is CASRFLDRTEAFF. The CDR3 DNA is TGTGCCAGTCGCTTCCTAGACAGGACTGAAGCTTTCTTT.

The rearrangement joins TRBV27 to TRBJ2-2; 8 nucleotides agree with TRBD2. The CDR3 consists of 14 residues. The trim removed 5 bases at V and 4 bases at J, leaving 3 bases unmatched. Germline V gene sequence: CDR1 MNHEY, CDR2 SMNVEV (reference sequence). Here the CDR3 reads CASSRTSSTGELFF. The CDR3 coding sequence is TGTGCCAGCAGTCGGACTAGCTCCACCGGGGAGCTGTTTTTT.

The genes are TRBV25-1 and TRBJ2-4, with TRBD1 matching 7 bases. There are 15 residues in the CDR3. Germline V lookup: CDR1 MGHDK, CDR2 SYGVNS. The ends lost 9 bases at V and 4 bases at J; junction bases unmatched: 12. CDR3 nucleotide sequence: TGTGCCAGATATCGACCGGGACAGAGAAAAAACATTCAGTACTTC. Its protein is CARYRPGQRKNIQYF.

The gene calls are TRBV19 and TRBJ1-3, with TRBD1 matching over 9 bases. Per germline, CDR1 LNHDA and CDR2 SQIVND (reference sequence). The CDR3 runs 13 residues. The J segment lost 6 bases and the V segment lost 9 bases, leaving 6 bases of the junction unmatched. In nucleotides, the CDR3 is TGTGCCAGCAGACAGGGGGTTGAAAACACCATATATTTT. This codes for CASRQGVENTIYF.

This chain uses TRBV3-1 (or the pseudogene TRBV3-2) with TRBJ1-1; 7 bases align to TRBD1. The CDR3 extends over 15 amino acids. V shed 7 bases and J 5 bases; nucleotides not matched to a gene: 13. Germline values: CDR1 LGHDT, CDR2 YNNKEL (reference sequence). In DNA form, the CDR3 reads TGTGCCAGCACCTCCAGGGCAGGGGGTTATACTGAAGCTTTCTTT. Translating it yields CASTSRAGGYTEAFF.

This clone has a single count. The rearrangement joins TRBV7-9 to TRBJ1-2, with TRBD1 matching over 7 bases. Germline V gene lookup returns CDR1 SEHNR and CDR2 FQNEAQ (reference sequence). The CDR3 contains 15 residues. V shed 1 base and J 6 bases; nucleotides not matched to a gene: 8. CDR3 protein: CASSLGGEDRNGYTF. The CDR3 region has the DNA TGTGCCAGCAGCTTAGGGGGGGAGGACAGGAATGGCTACACCTTC.